These T cell receptor beta chains were read from a single sample in a study of shared clonotypes between healthy human individuals. The repertoire was sequenced with immunoSEQ multiplex PCR; TCRdb's copy has only in-frame clones and lacks some. The sample has under 2.5 million clones; roughly 92% are singletons. Material: naive CD4+ T cells from PBMCs. The receptors come from a man younger than 35 in good health. Some clones in this sample may be carry-over from other donors' samples. The CDR3 runs from the conserved cysteine through the conserved F or W. D genes are given only for firm matches.

j_gene,d_gene,v_gene,CDR3aa
TRBJ1-3,.,TRBV10-3,CAIKSTGAGNTIYF
TRBJ2-7,TRBD1,TRBV6-4,CASRRTGASYEQYF
TRBJ2-1,.,TRBV9,CASSVGALTNEQFF
TRBJ2-7,TRBD1,TRBV30,CAWSVIKPPGQGVYEQYF
TRBJ2-3,TRBD2,TRBV29-1,CSVDQAGESTDTQYF
TRBJ2-1,TRBD1,TRBV6-4,CASSRETGSYNEQFF
TRBJ1-2,.,TRBV6-5,CASRNPGLQAGGYTF
TRBJ2-1,TRBD2,TRBV5-1,CASSAGTSGSIGNEQFF
TRBJ2-2,TRBD2,TRBV5-1,CASSFLAGANTGELFF
TRBJ2-3,.,TRBV28,CASSLEPDTQYF
TRBJ1-2,.,TRBV30,CAWSIRGRYGYTF
TRBJ2-5,TRBD1,TRBV2,CASSVDRGTQETQYF
TRBJ2-7,.,TRBV6-1,CASRATAPSYEQYF
TRBJ2-2,TRBD2,TRBV18,CASSNTASGSANTGELFF
TRBJ1-4,.,TRBV5-1,CASSPPGSDQKLFF
TRBJ2-1,TRBD2,TRBV5-1,CASSLAGVISYNEQFF
TRBJ2-7,.,TRBV7-9,CASSDLAGEDYEQYF
TRBJ2-7,TRBD2,TRBV7-4,CASSLMSASGSSYEQYF